Shown below are 25 T cell receptor beta chains from a single sample sequenced in a study of blood T cell repertoires in COVID-19. TCRdb's table, derived via immunoSEQ multiplex PCR, lists solely in-frame clones and lacks some. The sample includes approximately 46,000 clones, approximately 84% of them seen just once. The sequencing sample was made of peripheral blood. These receptors all come from a woman in her seventies in a cohort sampled during active COVID-19.

The chain uses TRBV27 and TRBJ2-3; TRBD2 might be the D (5 bases). This CDR3 is 14 amino acids long. Germline V gene data show CDR1 as MNHEY and CDR2 as SMNVEV (reference sequence). Trimming removed 3 bases at V and 1 base at J, with 8 bases between. In DNA form, the CDR3 reads TGTGCCAGCAGTTTCGGTAGCGGCACAGATACGCAGTATTTT. This sequence encodes CASSFGSGTDTQYF.

The chain uses TRBV28 and TRBJ1-5, with D possibly TRBD1 on 5 matching bases. Germline V gene data show CDR1 as MDHEN and CDR2 as SYDVKM. The CDR3 extends over 13 amino acids. The V gene lost 8 bases and the J gene lost 6 bases, with 14 bases spanning the gap. As DNA, the CDR3 is TGTGCCAGCGCAACAACTCAGGGTCAGCCCCAGCATTTT. Protein: CASATTQGQPQHF. Complete variable domain (other parts from reference TRBV28 and TRBJ1-5): DVKVTQSSRYLVKRTGEKVFLECVQDMDHENMFWYRQDPGLGLRLIYFSYDVKMKEKGDIPEGYSVSREKKERFSLILESASTNQTSMYLCASATTQGQPQHFGDGTRLSIL.

This chain links TRBV7-9 with TRBJ1-6, with 9 bases identical to TRBD1. Trimming took 7 bases from V and 7 from J; bases not matched to a gene: 8. Per the germline V gene, CDR1 is SEHNR and CDR2 is FQNEAQ (reference sequence). The CDR3 loop spans 15 amino acids. The chain's CDR3 is CASTPPGQGNSPLHF. CDR3 bases: TGTGCCAGCACCCCCCCGGGACAGGGAAATTCACCCCTCCACTTT.

V gene TRBV10-3 combines with J gene TRBJ2-1; TRBD2 matches at 9 bases. With 0 bases clipped from V and 8 bases from J, the junction kept 11 bases outside the gene matches. Germline-derived CDR1 and CDR2 are ENHRY and SYGVKD. The CDR3 totals 17 residues. Here the CDR3 reads CAISESSGRSTDYEQFF. CDR3 bases: TGTGCCATCAGTGAGTCTAGCGGGAGATCGACCGACTATGAGCAGTTCTTC.

The genes are TRBV30 and TRBJ1-4; 9 nucleotides match TRBD1. The CDR3 contains 13 residues. The junction had 4 bases not matched to a gene; V was cut back by 4 bases and J by 7 bases. Germline V CDR1 and CDR2: GTSNPN, SVGIG (reference sequence). CDR3 loop: CAWKQGAREKLFF. The CDR3, as DNA: TGTGCCTGGAAACAGGGGGCGCGTGAAAAACTGTTTTTT.

This clone occurred once. This sequence joins TRBV28 and TRBJ2-7, with 11 bases identical to TRBD2. In germline, CDR1 is MDHEN, CDR2 SYDVKM. CDR3 length: 14 amino acids. The trim removed 2 bases at V and 6 bases at J, leaving 3 bases unmatched. CDR3 in DNA: TGTGCCAGCAGTTTAAGACTAGCGGGGATCGAGCAGTACTTC. Residues: CASSLRLAGIEQYF.

V and J are TRBV19 and TRBJ2-3; D not resolved. With 10 bases removed from V and 5 bases from J, the gap between germline ends came to 13 bases. CDR3 length: 12 amino acids. Germline-derived CDR1 and CDR2 are LNHDA and SQIVND (reference sequence). CDR3 region: CATTERQDTQYF. DNA of the CDR3: TGTGCCACCACGGAGCGTCAAGATACGCAGTATTTT.

The chain carries TRBV28 and TRBJ2-5, with D perhaps matching TRBD1 (7 bases). Per the germline V gene, CDR1 is MDHEN and CDR2 is SYDVKM. The CDR3 has 14 amino acids. Trimming stripped 2 bases from V and 10 bases from J, with 17 bases between. This CDR3 is CASSLAGQQRSQYF. CDR3 coding DNA: TGTGCCAGCAGTTTAGCGGGACAGCAGCGTAGCCAGTACTTC.

This chain links TRBV6-5 with TRBJ2-3; 14 bases are shared with TRBD2. V shed 5 bases, J shed 6 bases, and the junction held 4 bases outside the gene matches. Germline V gene data show CDR1 as MNHEY and CDR2 as SVGAGI. This CDR3 is 15 amino acids long. In DNA form, the CDR3 reads TGTGCCAGCAGTAAGACTAGCGGGAGGGGGGATACGCAGTATTTT. This translates into CASSKTSGRGDTQYF.

The chain combines TRBV28 with TRBJ2-3; possible D gene TRBD2, 5 bases. Trimming stripped 4 bases from V and 5 bases from J, with 13 bases between. Germline CDR1 MDHEN, CDR2 SYDVKM. The CDR3 is 14 residues long. The CDR3 region has the DNA TGTGCCAGCAGTTCTCACCAAGGAGGAGATACGCAGTATTTT. Translated, it gives CASSSHQGGDTQYF.

The chain joins TRBV6-1 to TRBJ1-2; a possible D gene is TRBD1 (6 bases). With 1 base removed from V and 4 bases from J, the gap between germline ends came to 10 bases. Germline-derived CDR1 and CDR2 are MNHNS and SASEGT. The CDR3 covers 14 residues. The CDR3 DNA sequence: TGTGCCAGCAGTGAAGAGGGGGGGTCCTATGGCTACACCTTC. Protein: CASSEEGGSYGYTF.

In its sample, this clone was seen once. The chain couples TRBV7-9 to TRBJ2-5; D gene unclear. CDR3 length: 13 amino acids. V lost 0 bases to trimming and J lost 5 bases, with 7 bases between them. Germline assignment: CDR1 SEHNR and CDR2 FQNEAQ (reference sequence). The CDR3 protein is CASSLAMSETQYF. The CDR3, as DNA: TGTGCCAGCAGCTTAGCTATGTCTGAGACCCAGTACTTC.

The J gene is TRBJ2-1, the V gene TRBV29-1, with D uncertain. The V and J ends lost 6 bases and 4 bases respectively, with 7 bases between them. The length of the CDR3 is 11 residues. CDR1 and CDR2 (germline): SQVTM, ANQGSEA. The DNA for the CDR3 is TGCAGCGTCTCTAGTTACAATGAGCAGTTCTTC. Its translation is CSVSSYNEQFF.

J is TRBJ1-1 and V is TRBV29-1; D is ambiguous. Germline V CDR1 and CDR2: SQVTM, ANQGSEA. The CDR3 extends over 12 amino acids. Trimming removed 6 bases from V and 1 base from J, with 9 bases in between. CDR3 sequence (DNA): TGCAGCGTCGGAGGTACGAACACTGAAGCTTTCTTT. Translating it yields CSVGGTNTEAFF.

This chain uses TRBV18 with TRBJ1-1; weak D call: TRBD1 (5 bases). Trimming shortened V by 5 bases and J by 1 base, and 8 bases separated the two germline ends. The CDR3 runs 13 residues. From germline, CDR1 is KGHSH and CDR2 LQKENI. The CDR3 loop is CASSAGKNTEAFF. CDR3 coding DNA: TGTGCCAGCTCAGCAGGGAAGAACACTGAAGCTTTCTTT.

The chain employs TRBV7-3 and TRBJ1-3, with D possibly being TRBD1 (5 bases). This CDR3 region has 15 residues. V lost 1 base and J lost 4, with 11 bases in between. CDR1 is SGHTA and CDR2 is FQGTGA in the germline V gene. The CDR3 region has the DNA TGTGCCAGCAGCTTAAACAGTCGGACAGGAAACACCATATATTTT. Protein product: CASSLNSRTGNTIYF.

The CDR3, as DNA: TGTGCCAGTAGTATCCACCAACTGCTAAACTATGGCTACACCTTC. This translates into CASSIHQLLNYGYTF. This rearrangement joins TRBV19 to TRBJ1-2; D is unresolved. Trimming stripped 3 bases from V and 2 bases from J, with 13 bases between. This CDR3 is 15 amino acids long. Germline V gives CDR1 LNHDA, CDR2 SQIVND (reference sequence).

The CDR3 DNA reads TGCAGCGTTCGGGACAGCTACTATGGCTACACCTTC. It translates to CSVRDSYYGYTF. V usage is TRBV29-1 and J usage is TRBJ1-2; 7 nucleotides agree with TRBD1. V lost 5 bases to trimming and J lost 3 bases; unmatched junction nucleotides: 3. CDR3 length: 12 amino acids. Germline V lookup: CDR1 SQVTM, CDR2 ANQGSEA. The full variable domain, rest sourced from reference TRBV29-1 and TRBJ1-2, is SAVISQKPSRDICQRGTSLTIQCQVDSQVTMMFWYRQQPGQSLTLIATANQGSEATYESGFVIDKFPISRPNLTFSTLTVSNMSPEDSSIYLCSVRDSYYGYTFGSGTRLTVV.

This clone was picked up one time. V usage is TRBV28 and J usage is TRBJ1-1, with TRBD1 identical over 9 bases. Germline loops: CDR1 MDHEN, CDR2 SYDVKM. J was trimmed by 3 bases and V by 6 bases; bases with no gene match: 8. The CDR3 has 15 residues. CDR3 amino acids: CASRYRGRGYTEAFF. CDR3 DNA: TGTGCCAGCAGGTACAGGGGGCGCGGGTACACTGAAGCTTTCTTT.

The chain employs TRBV7-9 and TRBJ1-4; 8 bases align to TRBD1. The germline V gene encodes CDR1 SEHNR and CDR2 FQNEAQ (reference sequence). J lost 7 bases, V lost 5 bases, and 6 bases had no gene match. The CDR3 is made up of 14 amino acids. The CDR3, as DNA: TGTGCCAGCAGCCGGACAGGGTTCGGTGAAAAACTGTTTTTT. It translates to CASSRTGFGEKLFF.

The J gene is TRBJ2-3, the V gene TRBV9, with 8 bases lining up with TRBD1. CDR1 is SGDLS and CDR2 is YYNGEE in the germline V gene. The trim removed 0 bases at V and 2 bases at J, leaving 8 bases unmatched. This CDR3 is 17 amino acids long. The CDR3 sequence: CASSVAPAGGATDTQYF. The CDR3 DNA sequence: TGTGCCAGCAGCGTAGCTCCCGCAGGGGGCGCCACAGATACGCAGTATTTT.

The chain recombines TRBV2 with TRBJ2-7; 8 bases line up with TRBD2. This CDR3 has 16 amino acids. The germline CDR1 and CDR2 sequences are SNHLY and FYNNEI. J was trimmed by 3 bases and V by 4 bases; bases with no gene match: 11. The CDR3 loop reads CASSGDWTSTNYEQYF. The DNA for the CDR3 is TGTGCCAGCAGTGGGGATTGGACTAGCACTAACTACGAGCAGTACTTC.

A few counts support this clone. V is TRBV10-3 and J is TRBJ2-7; TRBD1 aligns across 7 bases. The germline gives CDR1 ENHRY, CDR2 SYGVKD. There are 15 residues in the CDR3. With V trimmed by 4 bases and J by 3 bases, 9 bases remained unmatched. CDR3: CAISGAPGQNYEQYF. CDR3 in DNA: TGTGCCATCAGTGGGGCCCCGGGACAGAACTACGAGCAGTACTTC.

The chain joins TRBV18 to TRBJ1-4, with D perhaps matching TRBD1 (6 bases). In germline, CDR1 is KGHSH, CDR2 LQKENI. This CDR3 spans 18 amino acids. V was cut by 1 base and J by 4 bases, with 19 bases left in between. The CDR3 DNA is TGTGCCAGCTCACCACTAGCCGCACTCAGGGGCCTTAATGAAAAACTGTTTTTT. It is translated as CASSPLAALRGLNEKLFF. Drawing the rest from reference TRBV18 and TRBJ1-4, the complete variable domain is NAGVMQNPRHLVRRRGQEARLRCSPMKGHSHVYWYRQLPEEGLKFMVYLQKENIIDESGMPKERFSAEFPKEGPSILRIQQVVRGDSAAYFCASSPLAALRGLNEKLFFGSGTQLSVL.

This clone appeared a few times. The V gene is TRBV7-2, the J gene TRBJ1-1; D possibly corresponds to TRBD1 (5 bases). The V gene's germline CDR1 is SGHTA and CDR2 FQGNSA. This CDR3 contains 14 residues. The V and J ends lost 6 bases and 4 bases respectively, with 15 bases between them. The CDR3 loop reads CASSSLGGGTEAFF. The DNA of the CDR3 is TGTGCCAGCAGTTCGTTGGGGGGGGGCACTGAAGCTTTCTTT.